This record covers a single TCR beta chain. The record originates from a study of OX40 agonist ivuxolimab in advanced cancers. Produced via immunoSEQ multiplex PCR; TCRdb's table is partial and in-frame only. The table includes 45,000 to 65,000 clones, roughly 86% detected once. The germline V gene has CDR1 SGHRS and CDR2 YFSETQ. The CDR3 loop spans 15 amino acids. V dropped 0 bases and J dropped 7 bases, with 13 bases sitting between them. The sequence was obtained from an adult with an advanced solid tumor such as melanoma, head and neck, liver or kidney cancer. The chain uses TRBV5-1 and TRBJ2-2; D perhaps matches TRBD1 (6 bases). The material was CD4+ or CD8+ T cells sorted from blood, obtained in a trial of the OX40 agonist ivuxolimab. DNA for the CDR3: TGCGCCAGCAGCTTGGGACAGGCGCTGGGCGGGGAGCTGTTTTTT. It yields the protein CASSLGQALGGELFF.